What follows is one T cell receptor beta chain and its context. The antigen remains undetermined. The CDR3 is made up of 15 amino acids. CDR1 and CDR2 from the germline V gene are SGHAT and FQNNGV. V shed 3 bases and J 4 bases; nucleotides not matched to a gene: 7. Six replicates per PBMC sample, mostly from approximately 0.45 ug of genomic DNA. TCRdb's copy holds only in-frame clones and misses some; the assay was immunoSEQ multiplex PCR. The sample has around 30,000 clones; 85% to 90% are singletons. The sample is drawn from a study of neoadjuvant anti-PD-1 for oral cavity cancer. Regarding the study as a whole: Treg/Th17 ratio rose with pretreatment blood and fell with post-treatment tumor TCRbeta clonality. With a few patients per group, TCR findings need larger cohorts.

Sample: PBMCs, taken before nivolumab (anti-PD-1) treatment. The chain combines TRBV11-2 with TRBJ2-3; 7 nucleotides agree with TRBD2. This clonotype was sampled from a person between 35 and 79 years old with oral cavity squamous cell carcinoma. CDR3 region: CASSFQRGGADTQYF. The CDR3 DNA reads as TGTGCCAGCAGCTTCCAGCGGGGAGGGGCAGATACGCAGTATTTT. The whole variable domain, filled in from reference TRBV11-2 and TRBJ2-3, reads EAGVAQSPRYKIIEKRQSVAFWCNPISGHATLYWYQQILGQGPKLLIQFQNNGVVDDSQLPKDRFSAERLKGVDSTLKIQPAKLEDSAVYLCASSFQRGGADTQYFGPGTRLTVL.